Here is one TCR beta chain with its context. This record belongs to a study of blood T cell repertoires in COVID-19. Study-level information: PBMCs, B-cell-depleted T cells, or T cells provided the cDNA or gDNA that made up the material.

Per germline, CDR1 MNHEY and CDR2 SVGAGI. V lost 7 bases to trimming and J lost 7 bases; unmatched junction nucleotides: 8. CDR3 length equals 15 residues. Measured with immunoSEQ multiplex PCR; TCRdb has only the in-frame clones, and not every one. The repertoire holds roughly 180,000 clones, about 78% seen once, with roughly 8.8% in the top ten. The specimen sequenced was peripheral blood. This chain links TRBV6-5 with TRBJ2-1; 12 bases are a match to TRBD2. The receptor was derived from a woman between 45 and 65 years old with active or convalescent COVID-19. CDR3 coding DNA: TGTGCCAGCACCAGACTAGCGGGAGTTAGAAATGAGCAGTTCTTC. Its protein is CASTRLAGVRNEQFF.